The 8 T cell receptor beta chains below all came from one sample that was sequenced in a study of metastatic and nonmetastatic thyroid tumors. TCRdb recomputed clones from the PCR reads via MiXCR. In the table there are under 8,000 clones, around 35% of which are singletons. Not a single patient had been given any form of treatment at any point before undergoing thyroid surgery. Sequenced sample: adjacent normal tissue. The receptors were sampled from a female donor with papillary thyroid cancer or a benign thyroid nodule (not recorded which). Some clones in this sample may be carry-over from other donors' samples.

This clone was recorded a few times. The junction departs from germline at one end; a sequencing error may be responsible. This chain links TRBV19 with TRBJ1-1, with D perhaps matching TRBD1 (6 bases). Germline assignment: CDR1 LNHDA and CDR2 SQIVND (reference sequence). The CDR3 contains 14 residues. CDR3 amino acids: CASSITWGRTGAFF. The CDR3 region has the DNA TGTGCCAGTAGTATTACATGGGGGCGCACTGGAGCTTTCTTT.

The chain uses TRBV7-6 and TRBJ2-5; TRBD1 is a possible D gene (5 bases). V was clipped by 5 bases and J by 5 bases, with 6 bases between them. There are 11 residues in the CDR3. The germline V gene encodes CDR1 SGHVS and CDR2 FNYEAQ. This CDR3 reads CASSPGETQYF. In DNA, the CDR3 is TGTGCCAGCAGCCCAGGGGAGACCCAGTACTTC.

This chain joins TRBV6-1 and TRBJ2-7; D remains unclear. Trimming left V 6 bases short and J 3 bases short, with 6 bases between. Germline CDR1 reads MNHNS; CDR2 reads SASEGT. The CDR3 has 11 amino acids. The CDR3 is CASRSLYEQYF. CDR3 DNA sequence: TGTGCCAGCAGGTCCCTCTACGAGCAGTACTTC.

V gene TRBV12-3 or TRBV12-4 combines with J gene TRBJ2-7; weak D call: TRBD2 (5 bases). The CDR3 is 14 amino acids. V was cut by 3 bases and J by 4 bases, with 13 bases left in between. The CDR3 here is CASSLVSEAYEQYF. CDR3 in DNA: TGTGCCAGCAGTTTGGTTAGCGAAGCTTACGAGCAGTACTTC.

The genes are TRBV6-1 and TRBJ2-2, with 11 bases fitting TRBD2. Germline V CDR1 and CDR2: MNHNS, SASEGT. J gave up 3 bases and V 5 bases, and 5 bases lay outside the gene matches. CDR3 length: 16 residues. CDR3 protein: CASSLLAGGYTGELFF. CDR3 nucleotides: TGTGCCAGCAGTCTTCTAGCGGGAGGATACACCGGGGAGCTGTTTTTT.

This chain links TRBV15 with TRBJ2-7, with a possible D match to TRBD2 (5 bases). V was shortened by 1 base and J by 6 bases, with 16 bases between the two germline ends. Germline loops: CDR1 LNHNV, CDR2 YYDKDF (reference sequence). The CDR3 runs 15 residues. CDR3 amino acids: CATSRAWRSSFEQYF. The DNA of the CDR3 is TGTGCCACCAGCAGAGCATGGAGGTCCTCGTTCGAGCAGTACTTC.

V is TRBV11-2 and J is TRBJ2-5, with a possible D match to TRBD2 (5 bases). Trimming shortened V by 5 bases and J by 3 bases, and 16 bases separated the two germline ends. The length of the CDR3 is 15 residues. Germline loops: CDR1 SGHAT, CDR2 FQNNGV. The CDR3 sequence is CASSAVPRRKETQYF. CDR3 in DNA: TGTGCCAGCAGCGCTGTCCCTCGGAGGAAAGAGACCCAGTACTTC.

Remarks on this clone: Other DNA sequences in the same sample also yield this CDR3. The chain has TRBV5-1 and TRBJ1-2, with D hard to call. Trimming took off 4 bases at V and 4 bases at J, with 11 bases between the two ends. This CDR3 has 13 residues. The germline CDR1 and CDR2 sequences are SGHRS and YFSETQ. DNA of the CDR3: TGCGCCAGCAGCCCATATAGAACCTATGGCTACACCTTC. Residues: CASSPYRTYGYTF.